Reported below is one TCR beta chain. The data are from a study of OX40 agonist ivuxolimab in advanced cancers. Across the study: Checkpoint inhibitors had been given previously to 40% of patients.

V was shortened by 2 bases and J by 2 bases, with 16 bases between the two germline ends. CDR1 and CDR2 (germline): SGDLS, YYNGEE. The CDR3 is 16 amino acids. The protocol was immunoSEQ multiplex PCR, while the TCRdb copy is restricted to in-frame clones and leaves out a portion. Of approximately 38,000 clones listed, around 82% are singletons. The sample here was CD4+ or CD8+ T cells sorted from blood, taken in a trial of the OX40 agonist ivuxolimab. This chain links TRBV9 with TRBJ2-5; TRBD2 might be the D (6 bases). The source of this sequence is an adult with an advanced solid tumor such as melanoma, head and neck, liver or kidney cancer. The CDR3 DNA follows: TGTGCCAGCAGCGTGGGAATAGCGGCTCCACAAGAGACCCAGTACTTC. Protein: CASSVGIAAPQETQYF.